These 22 T cell receptor beta chains were sequenced from one sample in a study of T cell repertoires in cytomegalovirus infection (dated by TCRdb to the late 2010s). Sequencing relied on an Illumina HiSeq 1500. TCRdb's own reprocessing of the public reads used fastp at Q25 and MiXCR and kept productive beta chains. Identical CDR3 protein sequences are pooled into one entry, listed with their most common genes and DNA. The sample table lists fewer than 350,000 distinct CDR3 sequences, 9% to 9.5% of them with a count of one. The top ten clones comprise roughly 4% of the sample. Specimen: PBMCs. The receptors shown here come from a human donor in good health (CMV status not recorded). Some clones in this sample may be carry-over from other donors' samples.

This clonotype came up many times. This chain joins TRBV7-2 and TRBJ2-2; TRBD2 matches 13 bases. J was trimmed by 5 bases and V by 4 bases; bases with no gene match: 7. Germline CDR1 reads SGHTA; CDR2 reads FQGNSA. The length of the CDR3 is 17 residues. The CDR3 loop is CASSSRLAGGRTGELFF. CDR3 bases: TGTGCCAGCAGCTCTAGACTAGCGGGGGGTCGGACCGGGGAGCTGTTTTTT.

This clonotype showed up just a few times. V and J are TRBV6-2 or TRBV6-3 and TRBJ2-6, with a possible D match to TRBD2 (6 bases). Trimming removed 8 bases from V and 4 bases from J, with 27 bases in between. Germline V CDR1 and CDR2: MNHEY, SVGEGT. The CDR3 loop spans 19 amino acids. In nucleotides, the CDR3 is TGTGCCAGCCAACCCCCCCAGTGGGGAGGCCCCGAGGGGGCCAACGTCCTGACTTTC. It encodes CASQPPQWGGPEGANVLTF.

This clonotype was seen a few times. The rearrangement uses TRBV7-6 and TRBJ1-2; 7 bases are a match to TRBD1. V lost 5 bases, J lost 7 bases, and 16 bases stayed unmatched. CDR3 length: 16 residues. Germline CDR1 is SGHVS and CDR2 is FNYEAQ. The CDR3 sequence is CASSPSTGSLSGGYTF. In DNA form, the CDR3 reads TGTGCCAGCAGCCCTTCGACAGGGTCACTTTCGGGTGGCTACACCTTC.

This clonotype was counted ten times or more. The gene calls are TRBV7-6 and TRBJ2-5; D perhaps matches TRBD2 (5 bases). The CDR3 runs to 15 residues. V gave up 1 base and J gave up 2 bases, with 11 bases separating them. Germline lookup yields CDR1 SGHVS and CDR2 FNYEAQ. The CDR3 DNA reads as TGTGCCAGCAGCTTAGATTATGGACTGCAAGAGACCCAGTACTTC. Protein sequence: CASSLDYGLQETQYF. Complete variable domain (other parts from reference TRBV7-6 and TRBJ2-5): GAGVSQSPRYKVTKRGQDVALRCDPISGHVSLYWYRQALGQGPEFLTYFNYEAQQDKSGLPNDRFSAERPEGSISTLTIQRTEQRDSAMYRCASSLDYGLQETQYFGPGTRLLVL.

In this sample, this clonotype turned up a few times. V usage is TRBV6-5 and J usage is TRBJ1-1, with D perhaps matching TRBD1 (5 bases). This CDR3 is built from 14 residues. CDR1 is MNHEY, CDR2 SVGAGI, per germline. Trimming stripped 6 bases from V and 4 bases from J, with 15 bases between. CDR3 coding DNA: TGTGCCAGCAGACCCGAAAGAAGGGGCACTGAAGCTTTCTTT. This translates into CASRPERRGTEAFF.

V usage is TRBV7-3 and J usage is TRBJ2-7; TRBD1 matches 7 bases. The CDR3 spans 15 residues. Germline loops: CDR1 SGHTA, CDR2 FQGTGA. J was trimmed by 3 bases and V by 6 bases; bases with no gene match: 11. The CDR3 bases are TGTGCCAGCAGTATCGCCGCCGGGACAGACTACGAGCAGTACTTC. Amino acid sequence: CASSIAAGTDYEQYF.

V is TRBV6-1 and J is TRBJ2-1, with D possibly matching TRBD1 (6 bases). The CDR3 is made up of 15 amino acids. With 4 bases removed from V and 2 bases from J, the gap between germline ends came to 12 bases. Germline values: CDR1 MNHNS, CDR2 SASEGT. This chain's CDR3 is CASSATGVTYNEQFF. The CDR3 DNA sequence: TGTGCCAGCAGTGCGACAGGCGTTACCTACAATGAGCAGTTCTTC.

This clonotype was observed many times. The gene calls are TRBV20-1 and TRBJ1-1; D is uncertain. Looked up from germline, CDR1 is DFQATT and CDR2 is SNEGSKA (reference sequence). The ends were cut back, 1 base at V and 1 base at J, with 7 bases in the middle. This CDR3 has 13 amino acids. The CDR3: CSARGQENTEAFF. The CDR3 bases are TGCAGTGCTAGAGGGCAGGAGAACACTGAAGCTTTCTTT.

This clonotype appeared a few times. The chain combines TRBV20-1 with TRBJ1-1; D possibly corresponds to TRBD1 (5 bases). Trimming stripped 4 bases from V and 4 bases from J, with 10 bases between. The CDR3 extends over 12 amino acids. The germline V gene has CDR1 DFQATT and CDR2 SNEGSKA (reference sequence). Here the CDR3 DNA reads TGCAGTGCTATGCGGGGGATCACTGAAGCTTTCTTT. Translated, it gives CSAMRGITEAFF.

The chain links TRBV6-6 to TRBJ2-1; 12 bases map to TRBD1. The CDR3 has 15 residues. Germline V gives CDR1 MNHNY, CDR2 SVGAGI (reference sequence). J lost 5 bases, V lost 9 bases, and 8 bases had no gene match. The DNA of the CDR3 is TGTGCCAGAAGTGGGACAGGGGGCGTTCACAATGAGCAGTTCTTC. It specifies CARSGTGGVHNEQFF.

This clonotype was picked up many times. The chain has TRBV11-2 and TRBJ2-1, with 12 nucleotides matching TRBD2. Germline-derived CDR1 and CDR2 are SGHAT and FQNNGV. The CDR3 extends over 15 amino acids. J lost 9 bases, V lost 6 bases, and 9 bases had no gene match. CDR3 loop: CASSEASGRAGEQFF. Here the CDR3 DNA reads TGTGCCAGCAGTGAGGCTAGCGGGAGGGCCGGTGAGCAGTTCTTC.

This clonotype was recorded many times. The CDR3 loop reads CASSFRTAYTEAFF. CDR3 DNA: TGTGCCAGCAGTTTTAGGACAGCATACACTGAAGCTTTCTTT. The chain has TRBV12-3 or TRBV12-4 and TRBJ1-1; D perhaps matches TRBD1 (6 bases). V shed 3 bases and J shed 3 bases, with 11 bases lying between them. The CDR3 length is 14 residues.

Only a few counts were recorded for this clonotype. The chain combines TRBV7-4 with TRBJ2-5; D remains ambiguous. The V and J ends lost 3 bases and 3 bases respectively, with 11 bases between them. Per the germline V gene, CDR1 is SGHVT and CDR2 is SQSDAQ. CDR3 length equals 14 residues. The CDR3 nucleotides read TGTGCCAGCAGCTTCGGGTCTTTAAAAGAGACCCAGTACTTC. This gives the protein CASSFGSLKETQYF.

This clonotype was detected many times. The genes are TRBV7-2 and TRBJ2-6; TRBD1 is a possible D gene (6 bases). V lost 6 bases, J lost 4 bases, and 16 bases lay in between. The CDR3 is 16 residues long. Germline CDR1 and CDR2: SGHTA and FQGNSA. The DNA for the CDR3 is TGTGCCAGCAGAACTAACAGGGTTGCAGGGGCCAACGTCCTGACTTTC. Translating it yields CASRTNRVAGANVLTF.

This clonotype showed up many times. V gene TRBV24-1 combines with J gene TRBJ2-1; D remains ambiguous. Germline CDR1 and CDR2: KGHDR and SFDVKD. The CDR3 spans 13 residues. With 7 bases removed from V and 4 bases from J, the gap between germline ends came to 10 bases. CDR3 in DNA: TGTGCCACCAGCGCCCCTCAATACAATGAGCAGTTCTTC. Translated: CATSAPQYNEQFF.

The V call is TRBV7-2, the J call TRBJ2-5; TRBD1 aligns across 7 bases. Per the germline V gene, CDR1 is SGHTA and CDR2 is FQGNSA. This CDR3 spans 16 amino acids. With V trimmed by 7 bases and J by 5 bases, 16 bases remained unmatched. The CDR3 region has the DNA TGTGCCAGCACCCGAATCCCTTCACAGGGGTGGGAGACCCAGTACTTC. It specifies CASTRIPSQGWETQYF.

This clonotype was seen many times. The V and J genes are TRBV7-2 and TRBJ2-7; D uncertain. V lost 2 bases and J lost 1, with 9 bases in between. CDR1 is SGHTA, CDR2 FQGNSA, per germline. The CDR3 loop spans 14 amino acids. The chain's CDR3 is CASSLHANSYEQYF. The CDR3, as DNA: TGTGCCAGCAGCTTACACGCAAATTCCTACGAGCAGTACTTC.

The chain is built from TRBV7-2 and TRBJ2-5, with TRBD2 identical over 9 bases. The CDR3 is 13 amino acids. The J segment lost 5 bases and the V segment lost 8 bases, leaving 6 bases of the junction unmatched. Germline V gene lookup returns CDR1 SGHTA and CDR2 FQGNSA. The CDR3 spells CASGTSLRETQYF. CDR3 nucleotide sequence: TGTGCCAGCGGGACTAGCCTCCGGGAGACCCAGTACTTC.

This clonotype was seen just once. The rearrangement uses TRBV24-1 and TRBJ2-4, with TRBD1 matching 10 bases. V was clipped by 5 bases and J by 3 bases; unmatched bases: 3. The germline V gene encodes CDR1 KGHDR and CDR2 SFDVKD. The length of the CDR3 is 15 residues. The CDR3 sequence: CATSGTGGNKNIQYF. CDR3 DNA: TGTGCCACCAGTGGGACAGGGGGTAACAAAAACATTCAGTACTTC.

The chain joins TRBV30 to TRBJ1-1; D ambiguous. The CDR3 has 15 residues. With 1 base removed from V and 1 base from J, the gap between germline ends came to 13 bases. Germline loops: CDR1 GTSNPN, CDR2 SVGIG (reference sequence). The CDR3: CAWSAGNTRNTEAFF. The CDR3 bases are TGTGCCTGGAGTGCGGGAAACACCCGGAACACTGAAGCTTTCTTT.

This clonotype was counted a few times. V gene TRBV19 combines with J gene TRBJ2-7, with D unresolved. Deletions cut 5 bases from V and 2 bases from J, with 13 bases between. The CDR3 contains 14 residues. Germline V gives CDR1 LNHDA, CDR2 SQIVND (reference sequence). Here the CDR3 DNA reads TGTGCCAGTAGTCGGAGAGGTTCTACCTACGAGCAGTACTTC. Protein: CASSRRGSTYEQYF.

The rearrangement joins TRBV7-2 to TRBJ2-6, with TRBD1 matching 7 bases. Germline V gene sequence: CDR1 SGHTA, CDR2 FQGNSA. Trimming took 7 bases from V and 4 from J; bases not matched to a gene: 10. CDR3 length: 16 residues. CDR3 loop: CASTNAPGGGANVLTF. For the CDR3, the DNA is TGTGCCAGCACTAACGCGCCAGGGGGAGGGGCCAACGTCCTGACTTTC. Based on the CDR3 plus reference TRBV7-2 and TRBJ2-6, the full variable domain is GAGVSQSPSNKVTEKGKDVELRCDPISGHTALYWYRQSLGQGLEFLIYFQGNSAPDKSGLPSDRFSAERTGGSVSTLTIQRTQQEDSAVYLCASTNAPGGGANVLTFGAGSRLTVL.